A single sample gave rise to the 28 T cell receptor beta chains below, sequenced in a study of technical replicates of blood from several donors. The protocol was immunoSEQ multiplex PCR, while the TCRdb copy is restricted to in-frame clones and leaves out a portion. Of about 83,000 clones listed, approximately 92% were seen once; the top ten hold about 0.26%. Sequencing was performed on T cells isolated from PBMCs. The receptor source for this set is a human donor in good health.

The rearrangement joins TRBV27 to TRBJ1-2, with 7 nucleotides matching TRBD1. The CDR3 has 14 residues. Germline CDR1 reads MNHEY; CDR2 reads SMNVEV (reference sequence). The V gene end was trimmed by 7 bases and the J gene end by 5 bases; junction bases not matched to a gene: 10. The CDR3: CASMAQGGAYGYTF. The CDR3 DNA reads TGTGCCAGCATGGCGCAGGGGGGTGCTTATGGCTACACCTTC.

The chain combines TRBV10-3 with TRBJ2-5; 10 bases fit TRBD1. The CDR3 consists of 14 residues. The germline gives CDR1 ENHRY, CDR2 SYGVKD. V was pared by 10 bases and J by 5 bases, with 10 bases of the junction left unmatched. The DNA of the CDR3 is TGTGCCACAGTACCGGGACAGGGGACGGAGACCCAGTACTTC. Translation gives CATVPGQGTETQYF.

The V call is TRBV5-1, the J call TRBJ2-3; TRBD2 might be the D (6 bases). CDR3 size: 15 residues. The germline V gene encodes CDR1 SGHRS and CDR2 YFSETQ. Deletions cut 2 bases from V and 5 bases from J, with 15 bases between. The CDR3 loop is CASSFGWRGEDTQYF. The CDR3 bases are TGCGCCAGCAGCTTTGGGTGGAGGGGTGAAGATACGCAGTATTTT.

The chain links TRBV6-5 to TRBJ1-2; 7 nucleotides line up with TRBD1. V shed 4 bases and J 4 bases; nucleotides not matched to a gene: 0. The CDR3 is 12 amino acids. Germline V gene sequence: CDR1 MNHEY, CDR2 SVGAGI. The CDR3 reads CASSWTGYGYTF. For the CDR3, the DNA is TGTGCCAGCAGTTGGACAGGCTATGGCTACACCTTC.

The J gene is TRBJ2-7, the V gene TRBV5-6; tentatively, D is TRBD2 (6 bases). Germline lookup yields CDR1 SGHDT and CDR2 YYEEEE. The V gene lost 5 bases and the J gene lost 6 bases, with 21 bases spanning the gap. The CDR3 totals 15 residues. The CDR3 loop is CASSHTGTRESEQYF. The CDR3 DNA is TGTGCCAGCAGTCACACCGGGACGCGGGAAAGCGAGCAGTACTTC.

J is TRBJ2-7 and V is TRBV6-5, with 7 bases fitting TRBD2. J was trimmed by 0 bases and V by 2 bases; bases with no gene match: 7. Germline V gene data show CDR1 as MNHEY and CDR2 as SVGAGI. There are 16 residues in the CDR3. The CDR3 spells CASSYQTSENSYEQYF. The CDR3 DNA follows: TGTGCCAGCAGTTACCAAACTAGCGAGAACTCCTACGAGCAGTACTTC.

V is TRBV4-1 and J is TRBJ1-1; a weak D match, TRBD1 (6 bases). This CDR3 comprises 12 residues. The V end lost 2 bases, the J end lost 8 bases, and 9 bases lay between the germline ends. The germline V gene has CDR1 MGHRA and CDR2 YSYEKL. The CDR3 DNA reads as TGCGCCAGCAGCCAAACCGGGACAGAAGCTTTCTTT. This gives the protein CASSQTGTEAFF.

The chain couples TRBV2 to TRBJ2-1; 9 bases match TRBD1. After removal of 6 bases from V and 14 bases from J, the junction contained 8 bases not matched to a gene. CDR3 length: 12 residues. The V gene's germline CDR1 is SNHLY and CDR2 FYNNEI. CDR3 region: CASSLGQGSKFF. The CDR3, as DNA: TGTGCCAGCAGCCTAGGACAGGGGAGTAAGTTCTTC. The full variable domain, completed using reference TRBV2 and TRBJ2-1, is EPEVTQTPSHQVTQMGQEVILRCVPISNHLYFYWYRQILGQKVEFLVSFYNNEISEKSEIFDDQFSVERPDGSNFTLKIRSTKLEDSAMYFCASSLGQGSKFFGPGTRLTVL.

The CDR3 here is CATSSWTSGDTYEQYF. The CDR3 DNA is TGTGCCACCAGCTCATGGACTAGCGGGGATACCTACGAGCAGTACTTC. The chain links TRBV15 to TRBJ2-7; 12 nucleotides match TRBD2. V was pared by 5 bases and J by 2 bases, with 7 bases of the junction left unmatched. The CDR3 runs 16 residues. Germline assignment: CDR1 LNHNV and CDR2 YYDKDF (reference sequence).

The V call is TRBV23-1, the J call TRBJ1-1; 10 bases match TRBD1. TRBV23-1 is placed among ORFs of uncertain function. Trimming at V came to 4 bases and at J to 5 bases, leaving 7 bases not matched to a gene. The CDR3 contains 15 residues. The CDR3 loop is CASSPRQGAKTEAFF. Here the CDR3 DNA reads TGCGCCAGCAGTCCTCGACAGGGGGCGAAGACTGAAGCTTTCTTT.

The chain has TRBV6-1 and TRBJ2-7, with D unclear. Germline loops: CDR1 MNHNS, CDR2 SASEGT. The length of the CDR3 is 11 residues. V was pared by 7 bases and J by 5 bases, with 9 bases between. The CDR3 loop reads CASKENDEQYF. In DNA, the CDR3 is TGTGCCAGCAAAGAGAATGACGAGCAGTACTTC.

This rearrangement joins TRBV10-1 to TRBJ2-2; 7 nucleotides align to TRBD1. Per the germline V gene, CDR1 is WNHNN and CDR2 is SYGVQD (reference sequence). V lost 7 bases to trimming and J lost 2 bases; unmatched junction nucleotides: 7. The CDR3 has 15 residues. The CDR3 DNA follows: TGCGCCAGCACCGAAGGGACAGATAACACCGGGGAGCTGTTTTTT. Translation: CASTEGTDNTGELFF.

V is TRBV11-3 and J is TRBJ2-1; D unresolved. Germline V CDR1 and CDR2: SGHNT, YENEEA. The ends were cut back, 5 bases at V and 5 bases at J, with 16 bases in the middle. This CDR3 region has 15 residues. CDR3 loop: CASSPSERSHNEQFF. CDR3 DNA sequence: TGTGCCAGCAGCCCCTCCGAGAGGTCCCACAATGAGCAGTTCTTC.

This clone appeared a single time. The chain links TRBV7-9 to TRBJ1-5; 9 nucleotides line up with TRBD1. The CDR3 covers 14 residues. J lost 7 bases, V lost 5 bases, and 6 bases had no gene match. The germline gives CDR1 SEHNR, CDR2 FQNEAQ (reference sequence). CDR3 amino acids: CASSPGTGRQPQHF. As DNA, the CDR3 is TGTGCCAGCAGCCCCGGGACAGGGAGACAGCCCCAGCATTTT.

CDR3 sequence reads: CASRRTAQETQYF. The CDR3 DNA is TGTGCCAGCAGAAGGACAGCACAAGAGACCCAGTACTTC. The chain uses TRBV7-9 and TRBJ2-5; D possibly corresponds to TRBD1 (6 bases). CDR3 size: 13 residues. Trimming pared 6 bases from V and 2 bases from J, leaving 10 bases between. CDR1 and CDR2 from the germline V gene are SEHNR and FQNEAQ (reference sequence).

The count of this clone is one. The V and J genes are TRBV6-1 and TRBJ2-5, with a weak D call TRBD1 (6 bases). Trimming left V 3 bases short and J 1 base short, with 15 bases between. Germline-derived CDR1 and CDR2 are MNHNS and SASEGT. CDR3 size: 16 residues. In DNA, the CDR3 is TGTGCCAGCAGTGAGGCTCAGGGGTATGGCCAAGAGACCCAGTACTTC. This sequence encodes CASSEAQGYGQETQYF.

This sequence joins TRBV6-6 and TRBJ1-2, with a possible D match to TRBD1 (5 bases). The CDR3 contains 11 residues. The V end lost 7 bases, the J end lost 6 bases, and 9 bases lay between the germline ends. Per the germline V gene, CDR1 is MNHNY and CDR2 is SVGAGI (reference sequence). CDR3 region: CASMSGDGYTF. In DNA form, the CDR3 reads TGTGCCAGCATGTCGGGGGATGGCTACACCTTC.

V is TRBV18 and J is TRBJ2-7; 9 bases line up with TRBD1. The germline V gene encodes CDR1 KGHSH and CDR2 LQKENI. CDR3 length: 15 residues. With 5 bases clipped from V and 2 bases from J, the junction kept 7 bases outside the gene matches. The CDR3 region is CASSRTRDRAYEQYF. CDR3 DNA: TGTGCCAGCTCAAGGACCCGGGACAGGGCCTACGAGCAGTACTTC.

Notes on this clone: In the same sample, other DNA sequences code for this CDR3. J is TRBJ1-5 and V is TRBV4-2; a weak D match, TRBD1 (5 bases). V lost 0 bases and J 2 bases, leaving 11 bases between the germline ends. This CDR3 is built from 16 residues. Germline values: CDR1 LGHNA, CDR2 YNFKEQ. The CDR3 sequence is CASSQEVGAGNQPQHF. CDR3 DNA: TGTGCCAGCAGCCAAGAGGTAGGGGCAGGCAATCAGCCCCAGCATTTT.

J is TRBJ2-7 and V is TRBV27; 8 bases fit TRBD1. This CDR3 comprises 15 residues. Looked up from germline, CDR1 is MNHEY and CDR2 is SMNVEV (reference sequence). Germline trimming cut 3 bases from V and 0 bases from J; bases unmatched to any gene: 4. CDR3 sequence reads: CASSFWDRYSYEQYF. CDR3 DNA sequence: TGTGCCAGCAGTTTTTGGGACAGGTACTCCTACGAGCAGTACTTC.

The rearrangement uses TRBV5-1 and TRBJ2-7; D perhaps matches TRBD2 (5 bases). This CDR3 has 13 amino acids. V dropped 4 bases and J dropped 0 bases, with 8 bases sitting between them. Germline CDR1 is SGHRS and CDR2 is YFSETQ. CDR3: CASSTSPSYEQYF. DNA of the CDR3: TGCGCCAGCAGCACTAGTCCCTCCTACGAGCAGTACTTC.

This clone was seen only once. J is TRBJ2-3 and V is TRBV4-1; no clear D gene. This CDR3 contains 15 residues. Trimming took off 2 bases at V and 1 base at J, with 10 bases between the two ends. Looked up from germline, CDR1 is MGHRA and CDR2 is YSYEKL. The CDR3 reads CASSQTAVGTDTQYF. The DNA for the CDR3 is TGCGCCAGCAGCCAAACGGCGGTAGGCACAGATACGCAGTATTTT.

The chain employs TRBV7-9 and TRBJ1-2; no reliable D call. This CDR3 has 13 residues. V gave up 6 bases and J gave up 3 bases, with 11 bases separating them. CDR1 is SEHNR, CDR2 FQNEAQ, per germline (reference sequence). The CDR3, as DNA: TGTGCCAGCAGACAAACAGAATACTATGGCTACACCTTC. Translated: CASRQTEYYGYTF.

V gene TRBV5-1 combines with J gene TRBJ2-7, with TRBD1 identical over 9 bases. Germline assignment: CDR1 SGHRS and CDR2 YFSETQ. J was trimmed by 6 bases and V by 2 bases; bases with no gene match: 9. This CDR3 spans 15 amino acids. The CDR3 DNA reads TGCGCCAGCAGCTTAAAAGAGACAGGGGGTCGCGAGCAGTACTTC. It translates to CASSLKETGGREQYF.

The CDR3 nucleotides read TGTGCCAGTAGTATAAAGGGGCGATACGAGCAGTACTTC. Translation gives CASSIKGRYEQYF. V is TRBV19 and J is TRBJ2-7; tentatively, D is TRBD1 (5 bases). Trimming shortened V by 2 bases and J by 4 bases, and 9 bases separated the two germline ends. This CDR3 comprises 13 residues. In germline, CDR1 is LNHDA, CDR2 SQIVND (reference sequence).

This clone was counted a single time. This CDR3 reads CASSLRASRGQAKNIQYF. The CDR3 coding sequence is TGTGCCAGCAGCCTCCGGGCCTCAAGGGGGCAAGCCAAAAACATTCAGTACTTC. This chain connects TRBV28 to TRBJ2-4; TRBD1 aligns across 7 bases. V lost 6 bases to trimming and J lost 0 bases; unmatched junction nucleotides: 14. CDR1 is MDHEN, CDR2 SYDVKM, per germline. The CDR3 contains 18 residues.

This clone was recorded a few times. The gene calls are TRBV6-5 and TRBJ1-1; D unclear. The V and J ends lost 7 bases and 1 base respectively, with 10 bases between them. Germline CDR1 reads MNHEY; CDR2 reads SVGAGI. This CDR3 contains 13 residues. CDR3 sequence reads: CASTSRWNTEAFF. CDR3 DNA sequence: TGTGCCAGCACCTCTAGATGGAACACTGAAGCTTTCTTT.

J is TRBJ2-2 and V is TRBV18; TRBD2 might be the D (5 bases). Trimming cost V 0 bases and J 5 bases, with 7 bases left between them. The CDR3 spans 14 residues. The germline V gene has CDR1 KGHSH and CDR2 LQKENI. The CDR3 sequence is CASSPPSETGELFF. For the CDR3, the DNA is TGTGCCAGCTCACCACCTAGCGAGACCGGGGAGCTGTTTTTT. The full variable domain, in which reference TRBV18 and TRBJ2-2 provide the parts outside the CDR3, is NAGVMQNPRHLVRRRGQEARLRCSPMKGHSHVYWYRQLPEEGLKFMVYLQKENIIDESGMPKERFSAEFPKEGPSILRIQQVVRGDSAAYFCASSPPSETGELFFGEGSRLTVL.